This T cell receptor (beta chain) was recovered during a study of control samples from healthy donors and cancer patients (dated by TCRdb to 2020 to 2021). Libraries came from the immunoSEQ multiplex PCR assay. The clones in this table, taken by TCRdb from immuneACCESS, are in-frame only. Not every clone is retained; where verified, under half of the shortfall comes from an unresolved V gene, and the cause of the rest is unknown. This sample gives about 50,000 clones in total; 95% to 97% of them show up just once. The ten largest clones capture around 2% of the sample. Comment on this clone: Its antigen specificity is not known. It has no much larger one-base neighbor in the sample; base qualities were not kept.

In the germline V gene, CDR1 corresponds to SGHAT and CDR2 to FQNNGV. Including cysteine and phenylalanine, the CDR3 has 15 amino acids. Only the CDR3 DNA stays, 45 bases, in frame from base 1. A distance of 11 bases separates the germline ends of V and J, which lose 5 bases and 0 bases respectively. Recombination connected TRBV11-2 to TRBJ2-1; the D gene is perhaps TRBD2, on 5 matching bases. Sequencing used blood. The sequence was collected from a woman aged 30 to 39 in good health. The DNA is as follows: TGTGCCAGCAGCCCGTACGGGGACTCCTACAATGAGCAGTTCTTC. Translation gives CASSPYGDSYNEQFF.